This is a list of T cell receptor beta chains from one sample in a study of T and B cells in COVID-19 patients. TCRdb reanalysed the multiplex PCR reads using MiXCR and keeps one entry per CDR3 protein. The table has over 8,000 distinct CDR3 sequences, 30% to 45% seen once; the top ten hold about 50%. The sequencing input was blood. The receptors shown here come from a human donor with active COVID-19. CDR3s leave out the opening cysteine and the closing phenylalanine or tryptophan. Size tells how often a clone was seen (once, few, many) or the class of an expanded clone, and some rows leave it out.

abundance: few; v_gene: TRBV29-1; CDR3aa: SVVQAGNTIY
abundance: -; v_gene: TRBV5-1; CDR3aa: ASSFRDRTTGELF
abundance: few; v_gene: TRBV5-4; CDR3aa: ASSSRGGDPYNEQF
abundance: large; v_gene: TRBV19; CDR3aa: ASNRDFDSGANVLT
abundance: -; v_gene: TRBV29-1; CDR3aa: SVEVTGRGNTGELF
abundance: medium-sized; v_gene: TRBV6-2/TRBV6-3; CDR3aa: ASTPGGPGYAEAF
abundance: -; v_gene: TRBV30; CDR3aa: AWSGGAGEKLF
abundance: -; v_gene: TRBV24-1; CDR3aa: ATSDTDSSGYT
abundance: many; v_gene: TRBV19; CDR3aa: ASSIDRETQY
abundance: -; v_gene: TRBV12-3/TRBV12-4; CDR3aa: ASSLGGAVSAYEQY
abundance: few; v_gene: TRBV30; CDR3aa: AWSVLAGDGEQF
abundance: few; v_gene: TRBV12-3/TRBV12-4; CDR3aa: ASSLTDEQF
abundance: once; v_gene: TRBV19; CDR3aa: ASSREGAFYNEQF
abundance: once; v_gene: TRBV6-5; CDR3aa: ASSHARGTF
abundance: few; v_gene: TRBV19; CDR3aa: ASTGSTDTQY
abundance: -; v_gene: TRBV30; CDR3aa: ACGDRAGYGYT
abundance: -; v_gene: TRBV6-6; CDR3aa: ASSEIDGYT
abundance: medium-sized; v_gene: TRBV30; CDR3aa: AWSVGLSYEQY
abundance: -; v_gene: TRBV27; CDR3aa: ASSPSGRNYNEQF
abundance: -; v_gene: TRBV7-6; CDR3aa: ASSKTGGGEKLF
abundance: -; v_gene: TRBV27; CDR3aa: ASSPRQENTGELF
abundance: few; v_gene: TRBV6-5; CDR3aa: ASSLGRLAGKDYNEQF
abundance: few; v_gene: TRBV12-3/TRBV12-4; CDR3aa: ASSANRGITGGGYT
abundance: few; v_gene: TRBV15; CDR3aa: ATSRDLDSAAYEQY
abundance: -; v_gene: TRBV12-3/TRBV12-4; CDR3aa: ASTRAGEETQY
abundance: -; v_gene: TRBV5-6; CDR3aa: ASSLGARINEQF
abundance: medium-sized; v_gene: TRBV6-5; CDR3aa: ASISSRTDTQY
abundance: -; v_gene: TRBV12-3/TRBV12-4; CDR3aa: ASSSTFNQPQH
abundance: -; v_gene: TRBV18; CDR3aa: ASSTTGGDGYT
abundance: medium-sized; v_gene: TRBV29-1; CDR3aa: SVEGTGGSYEQY
abundance: -; v_gene: TRBV6-2/TRBV6-3; CDR3aa: ASSYSFPAFGGEQF
abundance: -; v_gene: TRBV6-2/TRBV6-3; CDR3aa: ATRTSGDTQY
abundance: few; v_gene: TRBV27; CDR3aa: ASTQWESGTDTQY
abundance: -; v_gene: TRBV11-1; CDR3aa: ASTSTGWMEKLF
abundance: -; v_gene: TRBV11-3; CDR3aa: ASNLLAGEVEQF
abundance: medium-sized; v_gene: TRBV19; CDR3aa: ASRRGQGGPDTQY
abundance: -; v_gene: TRBV19; CDR3aa: ASTAHGTDTEAF
abundance: few; v_gene: TRBV30; CDR3aa: AWSPASSGNEKLF
abundance: few; v_gene: TRBV13; CDR3aa: ASSSSRGPGTGELF
abundance: few; v_gene: TRBV18; CDR3aa: ASSPRGGPLSGANVLT